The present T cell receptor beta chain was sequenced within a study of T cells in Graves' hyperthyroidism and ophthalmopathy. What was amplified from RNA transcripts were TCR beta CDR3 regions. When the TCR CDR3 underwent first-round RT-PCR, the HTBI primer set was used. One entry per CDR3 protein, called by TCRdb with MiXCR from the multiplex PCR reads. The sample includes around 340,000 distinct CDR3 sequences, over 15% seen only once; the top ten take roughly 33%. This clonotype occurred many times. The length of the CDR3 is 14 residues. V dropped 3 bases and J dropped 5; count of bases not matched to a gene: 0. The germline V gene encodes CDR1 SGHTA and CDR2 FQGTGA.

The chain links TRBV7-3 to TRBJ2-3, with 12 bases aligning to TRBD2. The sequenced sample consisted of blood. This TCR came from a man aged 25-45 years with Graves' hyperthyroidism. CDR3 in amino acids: CASSLGLAGDTQYF. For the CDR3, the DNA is TGTGCCAGCAGCTTGGGACTAGCGGGAGATACGCAGTATTTT.